These 11 T cell receptor beta chains originate from one sample sequenced in a study of T cell repertoires in cytomegalovirus infection. Via MiXCR, TCRdb re-called the reads, giving one row per CDR3 protein. The sample records around 450,000 distinct CDR3 sequences, about 11% being singletons. Sequencing used PBMCs. The origin of the receptors is a human donor in good health (CMV status not recorded). Some clones in this sample may be carry-over from other donors' samples.

Ten or more counts support this clonotype. The chain joins TRBV5-4 to TRBJ1-1; TRBD1 matches at 7 bases. The CDR3 has 15 residues. In germline, CDR1 is SGHNT, CDR2 YYREEE (reference sequence). After removal of 0 bases from V and 1 base from J, the junction contained 3 bases not matched to a gene. The CDR3 DNA reads TGTGCCAGCAGCTTGGAGGGGGCCAGGAACACTGAAGCTTTCTTT. It translates to CASSLEGARNTEAFF.

This clonotype occurred many times. J is TRBJ2-1 and V is TRBV7-3; D is unclear. The CDR3 is 13 amino acids. Germline loops: CDR1 SGHTA, CDR2 FQGTGA. V was clipped by 4 bases and J by 11 bases, with 15 bases between them. The CDR3 here is CASSSPDLEKQFF. DNA for the CDR3: TGTGCCAGCAGCTCCCCGGACCTGGAGAAGCAGTTCTTC.

This clonotype was detected ten times or more. The V call is TRBV28, the J call TRBJ1-1; D is unclear. Looked up from germline, CDR1 is MDHEN and CDR2 is SYDVKM. V was cut by 5 bases and J by 4 bases, with 11 bases left in between. The CDR3 is 13 amino acids. CDR3 amino acids: CASSAPSGTEAFF. The CDR3 DNA reads as TGTGCCAGCAGTGCTCCTTCGGGCACTGAAGCTTTCTTT.

CDR3 bases: TGTGCCAGCAGCTTAGTCTACCAAGGGAATGAGCAGTTCTTC. Protein sequence: CASSLVYQGNEQFF. V gene TRBV11-2 combines with J gene TRBJ2-1; D is unclear. Deletions cut 1 base from V and 7 bases from J, with 11 bases between. Looked up from germline, CDR1 is SGHAT and CDR2 is FQNNGV. The CDR3 is 14 residues long.

This clonotype was found many times. The chain carries TRBV28 and TRBJ2-7, with D possibly matching TRBD2 (6 bases). The length of the CDR3 is 15 residues. Deletions cut 1 base from V and 3 bases from J, with 13 bases between. Germline V gene lookup returns CDR1 MDHEN and CDR2 SYDVKM. CDR3 loop: CASSLLGGEGYEQYF. CDR3 DNA: TGTGCCAGCAGTTTATTGGGGGGAGAAGGCTACGAGCAGTACTTC.

This clonotype was found many times. The chain employs TRBV14 and TRBJ2-3; TRBD2 matches 9 bases. With 4 bases clipped from V and 0 bases from J, the junction kept 5 bases outside the gene matches. Germline loops: CDR1 SGHDN, CDR2 FVKESK. The CDR3 runs 16 residues. The CDR3 loop reads CASSPLAGSSTDTQYF. CDR3 sequence (DNA): TGTGCCAGCAGCCCCCTAGCGGGATCTAGCACAGATACGCAGTATTTT.

This clonotype was seen many times. The V call is TRBV7-9, the J call TRBJ2-4, with D possibly TRBD2 on 6 matching bases. Per the germline V gene, CDR1 is SEHNR and CDR2 is FQNEAQ (reference sequence). The CDR3 loop spans 16 amino acids. V gave up 2 bases and J gave up 4 bases, with 15 bases separating them. The CDR3 sequence is CASSLRDGGDKNIQYF. As DNA, the CDR3 is TGTGCCAGCAGCTTAAGGGACGGCGGGGATAAAAACATTCAGTACTTC.

This clonotype has a count of ten or more. V usage is TRBV20-1 and J usage is TRBJ2-7; tentatively, D is TRBD1 or TRBD2 (5 bases each). The CDR3 loop spans 13 amino acids. V shed 5 bases and J shed 3 bases, with 14 bases lying between them. Germline V gene sequence: CDR1 DFQATT, CDR2 SNEGSKA (reference sequence). CDR3 in amino acids: CSAFRDGRYEQYF. The CDR3 DNA reads TGCAGTGCTTTCCGGGACGGACGCTACGAGCAGTACTTC.

This clonotype was detected only a few times. The gene calls are TRBV20-1 and TRBJ1-1; the D is unclear. The V end lost 6 bases, the J end lost 1 base, and 12 bases lay between the germline ends. The germline CDR1 and CDR2 sequences are DFQATT and SNEGSKA (reference sequence). The CDR3 is made up of 13 amino acids. CDR3 DNA: TGCAGTGCCCATGAGATGAGGAACACTGAAGCTTTCTTT. Translating it yields CSAHEMRNTEAFF.

This clonotype was seen more than once but under ten times. This sequence joins TRBV18 and TRBJ2-1, with 10 bases matching TRBD1. This CDR3 is 15 amino acids long. The V gene's germline CDR1 is KGHSH and CDR2 LQKENI. V shed 4 bases, J shed 7 bases, and the junction held 7 bases outside the gene matches. CDR3 DNA: TGTGCCAGCTCACTCGGGACAGGGGCGTGGAATGAGCAGTTCTTC. Protein product: CASSLGTGAWNEQFF. The entire variable domain, with the rest obtained from reference TRBV18 and TRBJ2-1, is as follows: NAGVMQNPRHLVRRRGQEARLRCSPMKGHSHVYWYRQLPEEGLKFMVYLQKENIIDESGMPKERFSAEFPKEGPSILRIQQVVRGDSAAYFCASSLGTGAWNEQFFGPGTRLTVL.

At least ten counts were recorded for this clonotype. The gene calls are TRBV11-1 and TRBJ2-1, with TRBD2 matching 13 bases. This CDR3 comprises 17 residues. With V trimmed by 1 base and J by 4 bases, 4 bases remained unmatched. Germline V gene data show CDR1 as SGHAT and CDR2 as FQDESV (reference sequence). The CDR3 here is CASSLGVTSGRYNEQFF. The CDR3 DNA follows: TGTGCCAGCAGCTTAGGGGTGACTAGCGGGAGGTACAATGAGCAGTTCTTC.